This T cell receptor (beta chain) comes out of a study of T-cell memory formation after mild COVID-19. TCRdb re-derived calls from the 5' RACE reads in MiXCR, one entry per CDR3 protein. The repertoire has 500,000 to 550,000 distinct CDR3 sequences, about a fifth of them found once; the top ten carry approximately 12%. As concerns this clonotype: Its antigen is as yet unknown.

The ends were cut back, 7 bases at V and 7 bases at J, with 20 bases in the middle. CDR3 length: 14 residues. The germline CDR1 and CDR2 sequences are SQVTM and ANQGSEA. Findings and caveats of the study: Contracting CD4+ clones lay largely in CM and EM, with CD8+ ones residing in EMRA. Confirmation of SARS-CoV-2 specificity was lacking for second-wave clones peaking day 37.

V usage is TRBV29-1 and J usage is TRBJ2-1; perhaps TRBD2 as D (7 bases). The sequence was collected from an adult woman who had mild COVID-19 (a few samples of this study predate the infection). Cell type and time point are not known. The sample taken for sequencing was PBMCs or a T cell subset sorted from them (not recorded which). The CDR3 loop is CSAGGQGHLNEQFF. The CDR3, as DNA: TGCAGCGCCGGGGGGCAGGGTCACCTTAATGAGCAGTTCTTC.